This TCR beta chain was recorded in a study of T-cell memory formation after mild COVID-19. TCRdb re-derived calls from the 5' RACE reads in MiXCR, one entry per CDR3 protein. The profile covers roughly 190,000 distinct CDR3 sequences, with around 26% appearing a single time and around 10% taken by the ten largest. Per germline, CDR1 DFQATT and CDR2 SNEGSKA (reference sequence). V trimming: 5 bases; J trimming: 0 bases; junction bases outside the gene matches: 5. This CDR3 is built from 15 residues. In regard to this clonotype: Its target is unknown.

Study-wide results and caveats: Clones from the second wave (peaking day 37) had unconfirmed SARS-CoV-2 specificity. Contracting CD4+ clones lay largely in CM and EM, with CD8+ ones residing in EMRA.

The J gene is TRBJ2-1, the V gene TRBV20-1, with 9 positions matching TRBD2. This clonotype originated in an adult woman who had mild COVID-19 (a few samples of this study predate the infection). Cell type and time point are not known. The sequencing sample was made of PBMCs or a T cell subset sorted from them (not recorded which). CDR3 coding DNA: TGCAGTGCTCGACTAGCGGAGATCTCCTACAATGAGCAGTTCTTC. It yields the protein CSARLAEISYNEQFF.